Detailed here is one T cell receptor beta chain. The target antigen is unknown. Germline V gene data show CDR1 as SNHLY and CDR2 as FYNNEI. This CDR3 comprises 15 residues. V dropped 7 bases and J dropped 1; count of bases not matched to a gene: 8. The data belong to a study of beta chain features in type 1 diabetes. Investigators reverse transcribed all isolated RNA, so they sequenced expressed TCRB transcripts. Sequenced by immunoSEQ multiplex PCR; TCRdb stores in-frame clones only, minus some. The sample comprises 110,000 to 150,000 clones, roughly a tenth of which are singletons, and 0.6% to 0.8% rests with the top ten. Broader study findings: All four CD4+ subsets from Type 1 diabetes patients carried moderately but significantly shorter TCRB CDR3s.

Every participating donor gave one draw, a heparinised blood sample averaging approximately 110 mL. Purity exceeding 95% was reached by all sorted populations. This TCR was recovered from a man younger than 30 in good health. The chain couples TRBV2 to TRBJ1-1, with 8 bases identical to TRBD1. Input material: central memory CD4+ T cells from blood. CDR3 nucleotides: TGTGCCAGCAAGCGGGACAGGCTTCCGAACACTGAAGCTTTCTTT. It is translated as CASKRDRLPNTEAFF.